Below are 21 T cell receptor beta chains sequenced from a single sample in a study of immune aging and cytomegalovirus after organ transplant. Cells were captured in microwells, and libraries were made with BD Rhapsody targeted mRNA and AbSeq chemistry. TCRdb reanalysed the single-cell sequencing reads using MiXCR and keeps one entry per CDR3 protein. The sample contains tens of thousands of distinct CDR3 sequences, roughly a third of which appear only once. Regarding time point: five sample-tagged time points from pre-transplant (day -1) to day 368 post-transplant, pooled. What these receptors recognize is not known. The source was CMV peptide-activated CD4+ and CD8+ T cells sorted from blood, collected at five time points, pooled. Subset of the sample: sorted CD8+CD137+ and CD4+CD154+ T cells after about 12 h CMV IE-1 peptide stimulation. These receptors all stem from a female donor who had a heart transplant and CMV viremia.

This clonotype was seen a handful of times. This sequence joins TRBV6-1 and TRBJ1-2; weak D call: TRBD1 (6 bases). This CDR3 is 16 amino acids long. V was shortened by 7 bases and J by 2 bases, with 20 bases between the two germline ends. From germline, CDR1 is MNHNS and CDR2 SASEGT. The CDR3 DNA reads TGTGCCAGCACCCAAGAGGGGGGCGCTCGGAACTATGGCTACACCTTC. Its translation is CASTQEGGARNYGYTF.

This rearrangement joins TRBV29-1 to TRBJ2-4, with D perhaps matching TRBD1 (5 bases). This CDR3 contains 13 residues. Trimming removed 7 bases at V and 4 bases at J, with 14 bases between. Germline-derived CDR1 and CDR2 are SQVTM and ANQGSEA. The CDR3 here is CSAQKQEKNIQYF. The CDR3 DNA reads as TGCAGCGCCCAAAAACAGGAGAAAAACATTCAGTACTTC.

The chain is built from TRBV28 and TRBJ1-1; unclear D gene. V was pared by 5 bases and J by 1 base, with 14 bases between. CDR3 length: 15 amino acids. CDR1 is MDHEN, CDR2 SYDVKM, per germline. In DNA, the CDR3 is TGTGCCAGCAGTCCCCCGCCGGGAAGGAACACTGAAGCTTTCTTT. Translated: CASSPPPGRNTEAFF.

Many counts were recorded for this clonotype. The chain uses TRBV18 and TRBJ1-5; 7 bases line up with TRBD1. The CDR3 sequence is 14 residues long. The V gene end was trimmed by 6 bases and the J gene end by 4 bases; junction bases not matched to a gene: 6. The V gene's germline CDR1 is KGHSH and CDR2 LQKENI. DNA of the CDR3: TGTGCCAGCTCCCCAGGGACAGTTAATCAGCCCCAGCATTTT. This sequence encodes CASSPGTVNQPQHF. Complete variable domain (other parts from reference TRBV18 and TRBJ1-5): NAGVMQNPRHLVRRRGQEARLRCSPMKGHSHVYWYRQLPEEGLKFMVYLQKENIIDESGMPKERFSAEFPKEGPSILRIQQVVRGDSAAYFCASSPGTVNQPQHFGDGTRLSIL.

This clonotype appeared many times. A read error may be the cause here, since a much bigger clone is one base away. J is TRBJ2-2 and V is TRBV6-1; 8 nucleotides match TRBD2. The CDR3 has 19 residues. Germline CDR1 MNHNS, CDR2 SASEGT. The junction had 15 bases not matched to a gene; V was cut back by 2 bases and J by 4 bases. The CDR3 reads CASSERPGPAGARTGELFF. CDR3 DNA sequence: TGTGCCAGCAGTGAACGACCGGGACCAGCGGGAGCCCGCACCGGGGAGCTGTTTTTT.

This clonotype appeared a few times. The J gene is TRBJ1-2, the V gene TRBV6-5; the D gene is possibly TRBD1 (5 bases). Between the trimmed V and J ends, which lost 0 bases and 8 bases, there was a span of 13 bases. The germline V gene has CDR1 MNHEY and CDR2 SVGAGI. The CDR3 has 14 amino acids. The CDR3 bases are TGTGCCAGCAGTTACTCGGTGGGGCCCTCGGGCTACACCTTC. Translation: CASSYSVGPSGYTF.

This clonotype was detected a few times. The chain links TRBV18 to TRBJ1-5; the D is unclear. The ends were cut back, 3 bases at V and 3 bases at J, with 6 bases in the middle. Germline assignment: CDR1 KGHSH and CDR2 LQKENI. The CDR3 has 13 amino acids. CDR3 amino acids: CASSPGVNQPQHF. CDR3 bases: TGTGCCAGCTCACCGGGAGTCAATCAGCCCCAGCATTTT.

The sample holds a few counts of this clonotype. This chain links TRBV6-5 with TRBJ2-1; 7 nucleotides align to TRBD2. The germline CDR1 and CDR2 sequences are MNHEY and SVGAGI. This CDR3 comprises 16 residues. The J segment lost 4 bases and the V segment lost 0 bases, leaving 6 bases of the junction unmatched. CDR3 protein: CASSYSRTRAYNEQFF. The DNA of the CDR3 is TGTGCCAGCAGTTACTCCCGGACTAGGGCATACAATGAGCAGTTCTTC.

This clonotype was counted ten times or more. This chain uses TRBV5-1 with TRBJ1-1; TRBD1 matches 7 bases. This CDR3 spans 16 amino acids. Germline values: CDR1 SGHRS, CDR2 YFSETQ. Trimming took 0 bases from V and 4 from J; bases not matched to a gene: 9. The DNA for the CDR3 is TGCGCCAGCAGCTTGGCGTCGAACACAGGGGTCACTGAAGCTTTCTTT. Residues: CASSLASNTGVTEAFF.

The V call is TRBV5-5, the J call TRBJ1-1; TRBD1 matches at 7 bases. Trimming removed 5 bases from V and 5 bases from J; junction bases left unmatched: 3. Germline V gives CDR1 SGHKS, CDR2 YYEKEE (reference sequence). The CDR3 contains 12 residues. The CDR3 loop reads CASSPGGTEAFF. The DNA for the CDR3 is TGTGCCAGCAGTCCAGGGGGGACTGAAGCTTTCTTT. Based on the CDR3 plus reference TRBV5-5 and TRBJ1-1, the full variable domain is DAGVTQSPTHLIKTRGQQVTLRCSPISGHKSVSWYQQVLGQGPQFIFQYYEKEERGRGNFPDRFSARQFPNYSSELNVNALLLGDSALYLCASSPGGTEAFFGQGTRLTVV.

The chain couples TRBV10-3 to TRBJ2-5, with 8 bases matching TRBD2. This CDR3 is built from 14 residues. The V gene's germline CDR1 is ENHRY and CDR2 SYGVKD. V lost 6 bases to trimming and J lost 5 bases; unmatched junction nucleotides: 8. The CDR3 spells CAISTREGRETQYF. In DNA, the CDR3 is TGTGCCATCAGCACCCGGGAGGGGCGCGAGACCCAGTACTTC.

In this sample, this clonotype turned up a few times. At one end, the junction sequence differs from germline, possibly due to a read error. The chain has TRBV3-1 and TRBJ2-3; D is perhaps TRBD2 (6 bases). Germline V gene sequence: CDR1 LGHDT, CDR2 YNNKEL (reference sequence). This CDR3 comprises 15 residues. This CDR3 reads CASSRGRGISDTQYF. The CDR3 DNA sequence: TGCGCCAGCAGCCGAGGGCGCGGGATTAGTGATACGCAGTATTTT.

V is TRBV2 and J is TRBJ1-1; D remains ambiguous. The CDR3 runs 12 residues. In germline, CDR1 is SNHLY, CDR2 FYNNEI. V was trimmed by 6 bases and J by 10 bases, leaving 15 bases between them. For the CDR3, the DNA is TGTGCCAGCAGCCCTCGGGGATCTGGAGCTTTCTTT. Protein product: CASSPRGSGAFF. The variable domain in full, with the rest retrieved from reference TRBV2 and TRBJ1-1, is EPEVTQTPSHQVTQMGQEVILRCVPISNHLYFYWYRQILGQKVEFLVSFYNNEISEKSEIFDDQFSVERPDGSNFTLKIRSTKLEDSAMYFCASSPRGSGAFFGQGTRLTVV.

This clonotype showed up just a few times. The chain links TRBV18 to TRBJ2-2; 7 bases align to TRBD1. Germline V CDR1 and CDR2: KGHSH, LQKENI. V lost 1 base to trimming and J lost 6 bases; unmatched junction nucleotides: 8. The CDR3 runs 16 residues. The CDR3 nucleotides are TGTGCCAGCTCACCACAGACTGGACAGGTCCCCGGGGAGCTGTTTTTT. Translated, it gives CASSPQTGQVPGELFF.

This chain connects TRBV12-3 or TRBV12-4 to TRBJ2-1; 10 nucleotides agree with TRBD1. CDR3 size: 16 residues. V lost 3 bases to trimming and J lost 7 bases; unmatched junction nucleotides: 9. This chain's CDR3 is CASSFLTGGRTNEQFF. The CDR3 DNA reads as TGTGCCAGCAGTTTCCTGACAGGGGGCAGGACGAATGAGCAGTTCTTC.

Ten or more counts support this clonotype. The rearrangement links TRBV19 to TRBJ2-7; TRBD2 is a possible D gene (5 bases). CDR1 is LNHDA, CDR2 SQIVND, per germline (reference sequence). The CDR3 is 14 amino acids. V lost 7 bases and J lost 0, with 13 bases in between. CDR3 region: CASTYAGDSYEQYF. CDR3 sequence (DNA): TGTGCCAGTACCTACGCCGGGGACTCCTACGAGCAGTACTTC.

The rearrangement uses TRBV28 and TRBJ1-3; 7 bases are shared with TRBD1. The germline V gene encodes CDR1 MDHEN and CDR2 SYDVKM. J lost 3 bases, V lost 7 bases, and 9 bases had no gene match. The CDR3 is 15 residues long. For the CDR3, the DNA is TGTGCCAGCACCCCGGGACAGAACTTTGGAAACACCATATATTTT. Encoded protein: CASTPGQNFGNTIYF.

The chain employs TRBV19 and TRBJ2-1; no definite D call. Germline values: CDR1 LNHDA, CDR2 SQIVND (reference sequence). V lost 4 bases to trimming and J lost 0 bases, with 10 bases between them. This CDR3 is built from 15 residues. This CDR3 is CASSTAVLSYNEQFF. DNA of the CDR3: TGTGCCAGTAGTACGGCGGTGCTCTCCTACAATGAGCAGTTCTTC.

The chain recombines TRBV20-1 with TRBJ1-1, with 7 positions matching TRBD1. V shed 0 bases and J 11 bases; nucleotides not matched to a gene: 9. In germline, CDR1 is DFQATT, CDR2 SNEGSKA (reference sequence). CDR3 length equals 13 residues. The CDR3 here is CSARDPQGMTAFF. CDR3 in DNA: TGCAGTGCTAGAGATCCACAGGGGATGACTGCTTTCTTT.

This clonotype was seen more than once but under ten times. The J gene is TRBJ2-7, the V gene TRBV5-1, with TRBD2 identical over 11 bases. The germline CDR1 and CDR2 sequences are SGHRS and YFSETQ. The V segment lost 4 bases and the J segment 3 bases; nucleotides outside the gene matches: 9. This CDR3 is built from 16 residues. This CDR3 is CASSPTTSGTIYEQYF. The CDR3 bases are TGCGCCAGCAGCCCGACGACTAGCGGGACGATCTACGAGCAGTACTTC.

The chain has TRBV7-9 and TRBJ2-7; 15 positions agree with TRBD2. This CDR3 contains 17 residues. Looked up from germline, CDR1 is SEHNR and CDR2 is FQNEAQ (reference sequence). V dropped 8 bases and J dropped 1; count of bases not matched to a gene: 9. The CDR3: CASPLGLAGGISYEQYF. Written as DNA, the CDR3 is TGTGCCAGCCCCTTGGGACTAGCGGGAGGAATTTCCTACGAGCAGTACTTC.